This T cell receptor beta chain comes out of a study of blood T cell repertoires in COVID-19 (TCRdb year 2020). For context, the study as a whole: Collaborator samples came from the United States, Italy and Spain and covered acute and convalescent phases of COVID-19. HLA class I and class II types, where available, came from metadata supplied by the sample provider rather than from assay-based typing. Nearly every sample came with metadata listing a de-identified subject ID, COVID-19 status, age in years and sex. The repertoires were released in a freely available public database intended as a resource for research on the immune response to SARS-CoV-2. Samples came from the ongoing ImmuneRACE study (first 160 participants) plus 1,254 subjects from 6 global collaborators. Subjects who had been exposed to COVID-19, were actively infected with it, or had recovered from it provided the deeply sampled blood TCRbeta repertoires that made up the dataset. The prospective study material was composed of cDNA or gDNA derived from T cells, B-cell-depleted T cells, or PBMCs.

TCRbeta CDR3 regions were amplified from genomic DNA by means of the immunoSEQ Assay, a bias-controlled multiplex PCR. For the original study's pipeline: Nucleated cell counts per sample were estimated from amplification of reference gene primers within the assay. Sequence reads were collapsed and filtered to measure the absolute abundance of every unique TCRbeta CDR3 rearrangement. For each sample, productive Simpson clonality was calculated as the square root of Simpson's diversity index across productive rearrangements. Here the immuneACCESS table is served through TCRdb, limited to in-frame sequences with V and J called. Missing clones are a known gap in these copies; in checked studies unresolved V genes cover under half, and the rest lacks a known reason. V, J and clone size are taken as reported in that table, and D and trimming were inferred from the DNA itself. Present in this sample are under 250,000 clones, roughly 83% of which were seen just once. The ten largest clones take up approximately 6% of the sample.

At one collaborating source in Seattle, patients were enrolled during active infection and were followed longitudinally through the course of disease. Whole blood was collected in K2EDTA tubes by collaborating institutions according to the institutions' own protocols. Collaborator samples were shipped for TCRbeta analysis as frozen whole blood, isolated PBMCs, or DNA extracted from either sample type. What the study reported, not specific to this receptor: The amount of clinical and demographic metadata varied by source and participant and was provided uncurated.

On this clone itself: Its antigen specificity is not known. No quality values exist for individual bases; no much larger clone is one base distant.

Sample: peripheral blood. This TCR derives from a woman at least 80 years old with COVID-19, enrolled during active disease.

The CDR3: CASSVGTVIYNEQFF. Here is the DNA: TGTGCCAGCAGCGTAGGGACAGTAATTTACAATGAGCAGTTCTTC. This receptor chain uses TRBV9 and TRBJ2-1; the best D guess is TRBD1, with 6 bases matching. CDR1 and CDR2 (SGDLS, YYNGEE) derive from the germline V gene. Including cysteine and phenylalanine, the CDR3 has 15 amino acids. CDR3 DNA only is kept here, 45 bases in frame from base 1. Deletion took 0 bases off V and 4 bases off J, with a span of 11 bases between the germline ends.